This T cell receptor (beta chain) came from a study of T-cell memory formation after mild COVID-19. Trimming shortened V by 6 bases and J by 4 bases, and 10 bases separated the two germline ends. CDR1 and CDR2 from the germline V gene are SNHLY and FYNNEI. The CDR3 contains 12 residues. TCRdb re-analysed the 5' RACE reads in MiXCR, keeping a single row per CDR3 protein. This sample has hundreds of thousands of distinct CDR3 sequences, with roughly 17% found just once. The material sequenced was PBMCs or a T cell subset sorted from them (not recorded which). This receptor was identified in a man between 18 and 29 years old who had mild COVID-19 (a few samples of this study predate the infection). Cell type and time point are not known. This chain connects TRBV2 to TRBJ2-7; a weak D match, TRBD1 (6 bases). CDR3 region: CASRGRGYEQYF. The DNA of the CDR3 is TGTGCCAGCAGGGGCAGGGGTTACGAGCAGTACTTC.